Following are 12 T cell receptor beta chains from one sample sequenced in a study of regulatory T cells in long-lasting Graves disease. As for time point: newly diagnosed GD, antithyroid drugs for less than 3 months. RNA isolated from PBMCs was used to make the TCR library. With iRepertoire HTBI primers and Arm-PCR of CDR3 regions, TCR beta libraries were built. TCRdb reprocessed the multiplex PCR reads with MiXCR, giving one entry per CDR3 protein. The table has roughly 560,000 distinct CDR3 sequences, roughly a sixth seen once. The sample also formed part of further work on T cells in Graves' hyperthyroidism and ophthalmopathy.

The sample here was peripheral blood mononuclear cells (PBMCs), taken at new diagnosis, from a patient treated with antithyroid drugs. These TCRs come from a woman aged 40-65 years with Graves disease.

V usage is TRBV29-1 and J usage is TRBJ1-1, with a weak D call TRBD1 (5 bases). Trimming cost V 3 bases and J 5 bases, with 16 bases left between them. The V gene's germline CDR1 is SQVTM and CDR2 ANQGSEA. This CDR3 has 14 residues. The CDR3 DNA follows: TGCAGCGTTGAGAGACGGGGGGTTGGAACTGAAGCTTTCTTT. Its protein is CSVERRGVGTEAFF.

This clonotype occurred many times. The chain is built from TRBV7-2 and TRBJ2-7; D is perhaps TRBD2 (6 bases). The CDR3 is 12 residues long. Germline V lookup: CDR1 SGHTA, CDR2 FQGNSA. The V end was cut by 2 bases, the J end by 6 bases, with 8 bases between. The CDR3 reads CASSLMGGEQYF. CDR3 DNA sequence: TGTGCCAGCAGCTTAATGGGGGGCGAGCAGTACTTC.

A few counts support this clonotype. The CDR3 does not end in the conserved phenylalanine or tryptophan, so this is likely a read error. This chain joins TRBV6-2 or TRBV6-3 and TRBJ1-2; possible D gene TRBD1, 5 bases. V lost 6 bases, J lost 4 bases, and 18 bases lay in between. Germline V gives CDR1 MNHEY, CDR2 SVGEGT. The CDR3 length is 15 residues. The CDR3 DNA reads TGTGCCAGCAGCTACGTCCAGGAGGGGCTCTATGGCTACACCTCC. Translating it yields CASSYVQEGLYGYTS.

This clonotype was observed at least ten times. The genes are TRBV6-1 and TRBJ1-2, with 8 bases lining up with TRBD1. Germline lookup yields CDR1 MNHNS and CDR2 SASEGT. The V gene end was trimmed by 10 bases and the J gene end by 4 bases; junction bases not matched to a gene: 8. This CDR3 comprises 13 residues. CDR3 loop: CATTPTGGYGYTF. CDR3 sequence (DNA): TGTGCCACCACACCTACAGGGGGCTATGGCTACACCTTC.

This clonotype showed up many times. The CDR3, as DNA: TGTGCCAGCAGTTTCAAAGGAAATTCACCCCTCCACTTT. Translated: CASSFKGNSPLHF. This chain connects TRBV12-3 or TRBV12-4 to TRBJ1-6; D is unclear. The CDR3 spans 13 residues. Trimming shortened V by 3 bases and J by 7 bases, and 7 bases separated the two germline ends.

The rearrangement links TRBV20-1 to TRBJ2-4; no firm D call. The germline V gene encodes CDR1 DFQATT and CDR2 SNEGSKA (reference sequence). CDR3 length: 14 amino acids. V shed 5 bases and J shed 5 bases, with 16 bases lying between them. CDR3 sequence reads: CSAPGWQPQNIQYF. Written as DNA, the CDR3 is TGCAGTGCTCCCGGCTGGCAACCACAAAACATTCAGTACTTC.

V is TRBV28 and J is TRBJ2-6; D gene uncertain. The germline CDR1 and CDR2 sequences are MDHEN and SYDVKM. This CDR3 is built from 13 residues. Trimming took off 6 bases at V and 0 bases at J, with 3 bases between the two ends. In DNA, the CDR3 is TGTGCCAGCAGATTCTCTGGGGCCAACGTCCTGACTTTC. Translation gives CASRFSGANVLTF. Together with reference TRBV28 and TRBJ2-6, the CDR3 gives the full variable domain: DVKVTQSSRYLVKRTGEKVFLECVQDMDHENMFWYRQDPGLGLRLIYFSYDVKMKEKGDIPEGYSVSREKKERFSLILESASTNQTSMYLCASRFSGANVLTFGAGSRLTVL.

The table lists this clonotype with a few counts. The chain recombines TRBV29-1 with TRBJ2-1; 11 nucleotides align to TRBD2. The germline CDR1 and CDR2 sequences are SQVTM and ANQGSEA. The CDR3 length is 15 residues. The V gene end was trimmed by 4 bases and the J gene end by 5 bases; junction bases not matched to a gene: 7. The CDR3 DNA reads TGCAGCGTTGTTTATCTAGCGGGGGGAAACAATGAGCAGTTCTTC. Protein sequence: CSVVYLAGGNNEQFF.

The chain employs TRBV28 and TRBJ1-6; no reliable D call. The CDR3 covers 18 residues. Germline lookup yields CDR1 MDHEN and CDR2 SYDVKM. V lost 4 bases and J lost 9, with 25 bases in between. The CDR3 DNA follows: TGTGCCAGCAGTTCCGGGAACAGCGGGCTCAGGTTCACTTCACCCCTCCACTTT. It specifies CASSSGNSGLRFTSPLHF.

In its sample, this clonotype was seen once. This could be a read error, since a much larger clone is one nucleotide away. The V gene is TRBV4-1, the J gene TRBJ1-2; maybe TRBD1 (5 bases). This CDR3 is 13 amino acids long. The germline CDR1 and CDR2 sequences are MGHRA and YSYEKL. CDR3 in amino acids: CVSRRGLNYGYTF. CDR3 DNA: TGCGTCAGCAGGAGGGGTCTTAACTATGGCTACACCTTC.

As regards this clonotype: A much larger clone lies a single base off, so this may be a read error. CDR3 amino acids: CASNSFGDTEAFF. The CDR3 nucleotides are TGTGCCAGCAACTCTTTCGGGGACACTGAAGCTTTCTTT. The chain is built from TRBV25-1 and TRBJ1-1; D gene uncertain. CDR1 MGHDK and CDR2 SYGVNS come from the germline V gene. Trimming stripped 7 bases from V and 3 bases from J, with 12 bases between. The CDR3 extends over 13 amino acids.

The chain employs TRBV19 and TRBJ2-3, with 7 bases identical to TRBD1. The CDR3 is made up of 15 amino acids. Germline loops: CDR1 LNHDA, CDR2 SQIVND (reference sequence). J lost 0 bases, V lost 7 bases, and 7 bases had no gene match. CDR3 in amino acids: CASKTGTASTDTQYF. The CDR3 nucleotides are TGTGCCAGTAAAACGGGGACAGCTAGCACAGATACGCAGTATTTT.